This TCR beta chain was recorded in a study of blood T cell repertoires in COVID-19. The wider study: There were acute and convalescent COVID-19 samples, and they came from the United States, Italy and Spain. From T cells, B-cell-depleted T cells, or PBMCs came the material, which was cDNA or gDNA.

Per the original methods: Researchers report that nucleated cell counts were estimated from reference gene primer amplification. Profiled with immunoSEQ multiplex PCR; TCRdb holds only in-frame clones, not every one. V and J calls and clone size are as listed in that table; D and trimming were resolved from the DNA. The sample has more than 110,000 clones, approximately 90% seen once. Germline trimming cut 4 bases from V and 7 bases from J; bases unmatched to any gene: 18. The germline V gene has CDR1 LNHDA and CDR2 SQIVND (reference sequence). This CDR3 spans 17 amino acids. This sequence was found in a woman aged 40 to 49 with acute or convalescent COVID-19. V gene TRBV19 combines with J gene TRBJ2-7; 8 bases are a match to TRBD1. The source material was peripheral blood. The CDR3 region has the DNA TGTGCCAGTAGTAAGGTCTCGGGACAGGTCGGCCTTGGAGAGCAGTACTTC. Its translation is CASSKVSGQVGLGEQYF.